This T cell receptor beta chain came from a study of blood T cell repertoires in COVID-19. Study-wide background: Whether acute or convalescent, the COVID-19 samples came from the United States, Italy and Spain. The analysed material was cDNA or gDNA that came from T cells, B-cell-depleted T cells, or PBMCs.

Authors' methods: Amplification with reference gene primers provided the estimates of nucleated cell counts. Sequenced by immunoSEQ multiplex PCR; TCRdb stores in-frame clones only, minus some. V and J calls and clone size are given by that table; D and trimming were obtained from the DNA. The top ten hold about 3.6% of the sample, which has some 120,000 clones, around 87% seen once. The CDR3 is 18 residues long. Germline V gene data show CDR1 as MDHEN and CDR2 as SYDVKM. The J segment lost 0 bases and the V segment lost 6 bases, leaving 10 bases of the junction unmatched. Sequencing was carried out using peripheral blood. The chain carries TRBV28 and TRBJ1-4, with 10 bases lining up with TRBD1. This TCR was sampled from a woman aged 55-69 years with acute or convalescent COVID-19. The CDR3 spells CASSLGVGQGPTNEKLFF. CDR3 nucleotides: TGTGCCAGCAGCCTAGGGGTGGGACAGGGGCCAACTAATGAAAAACTGTTTTTT. The variable domain in full, with the rest retrieved from reference TRBV28 and TRBJ1-4, is DVKVTQSSRYLVKRTGEKVFLECVQDMDHENMFWYRQDPGLGLRLIYFSYDVKMKEKGDIPEGYSVSREKKERFSLILESASTNQTSMYLCASSLGVGQGPTNEKLFFGSGTQLSVL.